This note documents a single T cell receptor (beta chain) sequence. These data are taken from a study of cytomegalovirus exposure and HLA in healthy donors. The PCR contained 60 Vbeta and 13 Jbeta primers. Using immunoSEQ multiplex PCR, the repertoire was profiled, and TCRdb retains in-frame clones only, with some absent. The sample totals some 150,000 clones. V lost 5 bases to trimming and J lost 3 bases, with 10 bases between them. The germline V gene has CDR1 SGHAT and CDR2 FQNNGV. The CDR3 loop spans 13 amino acids. Material for sequencing was PBMCs. The receptor's source is a woman in her late teens or twenties in good health and CMV-seronegative. This rearrangement joins TRBV11-2 to TRBJ2-5, with D tentatively TRBD2 (6 bases). The CDR3 DNA reads as TGTGCCAGCAGCCCAGGCGGGGAAGAGACCCAGTACTTC. Translating it yields CASSPGGEETQYF. Full variable domain (rest looked up from reference TRBV11-2 and TRBJ2-5): EAGVAQSPRYKIIEKRQSVAFWCNPISGHATLYWYQQILGQGPKLLIQFQNNGVVDDSQLPKDRFSAERLKGVDSTLKIQPAKLEDSAVYLCASSPGGEETQYFGPGTRLLVL.